The rows below give T cell receptor beta chains drawn from one sample of a study of a mutant IDH1 vaccine in newly diagnosed glioma. Generated by immunoSEQ multiplex PCR, the TCRdb table keeps only in-frame clones and is missing some. The sample yields around 53,000 clones, about 91% seen once. Their recognized antigens are unknown. The source material was PBMCs, sampled from a glioma patient whose treatment included an IDH1 peptide vaccine. The receptors derive from a middle-aged man with glioma. Both conserved end residues are part of each CDR3.

v_gene	j_gene	CDR3aa
TRBV6-5	TRBJ2-7	CASSQGPAYEQYF
TRBV27	TRBJ2-5	CASSGDSSKTQYF
TRBV5-1	TRBJ2-1	CASSLGGGSYNEQFF
TRBV28	TRBJ1-4	CASSPGDNNEKLFF
TRBV5-5	TRBJ2-7	CASSFLGNSGTGSFYEQYF
TRBV2	TRBJ2-3	CASSETPGDRADTQYF
TRBV6-5	TRBJ2-5	CASSYPGETQYF
TRBV7-9	TRBJ1-2	CASSLATTGGLYGYTF
TRBV18	TRBJ1-5	CASSPGVSQPQHF
TRBV5-1	TRBJ2-7	CASSPRGDEQYF
TRBV18	TRBJ2-7	CASSPSRQDTGSYEQYF
TRBV10-3	TRBJ1-1	CAIRGPYREDEAFF
TRBV4-1	TRBJ2-7	CASSHKGVDEQYF
TRBV27	TRBJ2-3	CASSRPDRGIASTDTQYF
TRBV4-1	TRBJ1-4	CASSQKELQGEKLFF
TRBV7-2	TRBJ1-1	CLIFLGIGTEAFF
TRBV2	TRBJ1-5	CASSEVPRDLSNQPQHF
TRBV21-1	TRBJ2-7	CASSMWEGREHYEQYF
TRBV7-9	TRBJ2-5	CASSPPGTGKETQYF
TRBV4-3	TRBJ2-1	CASSRAGAVNPYNEQFF
TRBV7-8	TRBJ2-1	CASSLSPARALDNEQFF
TRBV6-5	TRBJ2-3	CASSSRLTDTQYF
TRBV7-9	TRBJ1-1	CASSLVHRDTEAFF
TRBV9	TRBJ2-1	CASSVGSTYNEQFF
TRBV2	TRBJ1-1	CASRGQSGRRTEAFF
TRBV27	TRBJ2-5	CASSLSGGPWETQYF
TRBV7-8	TRBJ2-1	CASSLHLGEQFF
TRBV18	TRBJ1-2	CASSPYNNYGYTF
TRBV19	TRBJ2-2	CASKVLGPGELFF
TRBV10-3	TRBJ2-7	CAIKDRAEAYEQYF
TRBV27	TRBJ2-6	CASSPAGAGANVLTF
TRBV30	TRBJ1-1	CAWRGEQNTEAFF
TRBV19	TRBJ2-2	CASNGISGELFF
TRBV7-5	TRBJ1-2	CARSLGPSSSYYGYTF
TRBV23-1	TRBJ1-1	CASSLVLLRQGPTEAFF
TRBV2	TRBJ2-5	CASPRTGGRETQYF
TRBV30	TRBJ1-6	CAWSPGGSSYNSPLHF
TRBV4-3	TRBJ2-1	CASSQDRNRFYNEQFF
TRBV7-9	TRBJ2-1	CASSLTGSSYNEQFF
TRBV7-9	TRBJ1-1	CASSSSRGGSEAFF